One and the same sample provided the 21 T cell receptor beta chains below, sequenced in a study of naive and memory T cell subsets. The beta constant-region primer was an equimolar mix of two oligonucleotides covering TRBC1 and TRBC2. TCRdb reprocessed the UMI-ligation and nested PCR reads with MiXCR, giving one entry per CDR3 protein. The sample yields 37,000 or so distinct CDR3 sequences, roughly 14% seen once. Sequencing input: effector memory CD4+ T cells from blood. Subset denoted: effector memory, CD45RA- CD27-. The receptors here all came from a human donor in good health.

In its sample, this clonotype was seen a few times. The chain combines TRBV12-3 or TRBV12-4 with TRBJ2-1; no firm D call. Trimming removed 6 bases at V and 0 bases at J, with 9 bases between. The length of the CDR3 is 14 residues. For the CDR3, the DNA is TGTGCCAGCAGAGACGGGTCCTCCTACAATGAGCAGTTCTTC. It translates to CASRDGSSYNEQFF.

This clonotype appeared a few times. V gene TRBV14 combines with J gene TRBJ2-7; 11 nucleotides align to TRBD1. Germline trimming cut 4 bases from V and 4 bases from J; bases unmatched to any gene: 6. The CDR3 consists of 15 residues. Germline CDR1 is SGHDN and CDR2 is FVKESK. The CDR3 protein is CASSRTGTGGYEQYF. The CDR3 coding sequence is TGTGCCAGCAGCCGAACCGGGACAGGGGGATACGAGCAGTACTTC.

The chain is built from TRBV5-5 and TRBJ1-4; perhaps TRBD1 as D (6 bases). Germline V lookup: CDR1 SGHKS, CDR2 YYEKEE (reference sequence). The CDR3 loop spans 15 amino acids. The V gene lost 4 bases and the J gene lost 0 bases, with 10 bases spanning the gap. CDR3 sequence reads: CASSPRTATNEKLFF. In DNA, the CDR3 is TGTGCCAGCAGCCCACGGACAGCAACTAATGAAAAACTGTTTTTT. Full variable domain (missing parts from reference TRBV5-5 and TRBJ1-4): DAGVTQSPTHLIKTRGQQVTLRCSPISGHKSVSWYQQVLGQGPQFIFQYYEKEERGRGNFPDRFSARQFPNYSSELNVNALLLGDSALYLCASSPRTATNEKLFFGSGTQLSVL.

The CDR3 DNA sequence: TGCAGTGCTGCGCGGAGTGATAGCGCCTACGAGCAGTACTTC. This gives the protein CSAARSDSAYEQYF. The V and J genes are TRBV20-1 and TRBJ2-7, with a tentative D call TRBD2 (5 bases). The V end lost 5 bases, the J end lost 2 bases, and 16 bases lay between the germline ends. This CDR3 is 14 amino acids long. Germline loops: CDR1 DFQATT, CDR2 SNEGSKA (reference sequence).

The table lists this clonotype with a few counts. This chain links TRBV3-1 with TRBJ1-2, with a weak D call TRBD1 (5 bases). CDR1 and CDR2 from the germline V gene are LGHDT and YNNKEL (reference sequence). The V end was cut by 0 bases, the J end by 2 bases, with 16 bases between. This CDR3 region has 17 residues. The CDR3 DNA reads TGTGCCAGCAGCCAAGAGTCTCTGACAAGGGGAAACTATGGCTACACCTTC. Translated: CASSQESLTRGNYGYTF. Variable domain in full (rest from reference TRBV3-1 and TRBJ1-2): DTAVSQTPKYLVTQMGNDKSIKCEQNLGHDTMYWYKQDSKKFLKIMFSYNNKELIINETVPNRFSPKSPDKAHLNLHINSLELGDSAVYFCASSQESLTRGNYGYTFGSGTRLTVV.

This clonotype was observed at least ten times. V usage is TRBV5-4 and J usage is TRBJ2-3; possibly TRBD2 for D (6 bases). V was clipped by 0 bases and J by 2 bases, with 10 bases between them. Germline CDR1 SGHNT, CDR2 YYREEE (reference sequence). This CDR3 is 15 amino acids long. CDR3 residues: CASSLDSGYTDTQYF. CDR3 DNA: TGTGCCAGCAGCTTGGACAGCGGGTACACAGATACGCAGTATTTT.

This clonotype was counted only a few times. The CDR3: CASTSPDHGYGYTF. The CDR3 bases are TGTGCCAGCACCTCGCCAGATCATGGCTATGGCTACACCTTC. The rearrangement links TRBV6-2 or TRBV6-3 to TRBJ1-2; no clear D gene. V dropped 7 bases and J dropped 4 bases, with 16 bases sitting between them. The CDR3 has 14 residues. Germline CDR1 and CDR2: MNHEY and SVGEGT.

Ten or more counts support this clonotype. The CDR3 is CASSLFGTSGSYNEQFF. The CDR3 bases are TGTGCCAGCAGCTTATTCGGGACTAGCGGGAGCTACAATGAGCAGTTCTTC. The chain has TRBV7-2 and TRBJ2-1, with 14 bases fitting TRBD2. The CDR3 consists of 17 residues. V was pared by 2 bases and J by 3 bases, with 3 bases of the junction left unmatched. Germline values: CDR1 SGHTA, CDR2 FQGNSA.

This chain connects TRBV6-6 to TRBJ2-2; no definite D call. Germline values: CDR1 MNHNY, CDR2 SVGAGI (reference sequence). Trimming removed 4 bases at V and 3 bases at J, with 12 bases between. The CDR3 contains 15 residues. In nucleotides, the CDR3 is TGTGCCAGCAGTTCCCATGATAAGTACACCGGGGAGCTGTTTTTT. Encoded protein: CASSSHDKYTGELFF.

This clonotype was recorded at least ten times. The genes are TRBV7-9 and TRBJ1-1; D ambiguous. V lost 5 bases and J 5 bases, leaving 9 bases between the germline ends. The V gene's germline CDR1 is SEHNR and CDR2 FQNEAQ (reference sequence). This CDR3 spans 12 amino acids. This CDR3 is CASSLPTTEAFF. The DNA for the CDR3 is TGTGCCAGCAGCCTACCGACAACTGAAGCTTTCTTT. Combining the CDR3 with reference TRBV7-9 and TRBJ1-1 gives the whole variable domain DTGVSQNPRHKITKRGQNVTFRCDPISEHNRLYWYRQTLGQGPEFLTYFQNEAQLEKSRLLSDRFSAERPKGSFSTLEIQRTEQGDSAMYLCASSLPTTEAFFGQGTRLTVV.

This clonotype came up a few times. V is TRBV27 and J is TRBJ2-7; D call uncertain. Germline V gives CDR1 MNHEY, CDR2 SMNVEV (reference sequence). Trimming removed 5 bases from V and 1 base from J, with 15 bases in between. The CDR3 length is 15 residues. CDR3 protein: CASSPRHTSSYEQYF. The CDR3 DNA is TGTGCCAGCAGTCCCCGACACACATCTTCCTACGAGCAGTACTTC.

The gene calls are TRBV7-3 and TRBJ2-1; D is perhaps TRBD1 or TRBD2 (5 bases each). Germline V gene sequence: CDR1 SGHTA, CDR2 FQGTGA. Trimming removed 5 bases at V and 8 bases at J, with 19 bases between. This CDR3 contains 15 residues. The CDR3 DNA reads TGTGCCAGCAGCCCGGGACGCAGCGCTGGCGATGAGCAGTTCTTC. Amino acids: CASSPGRSAGDEQFF.

The chain recombines TRBV2 with TRBJ1-6; D gene uncertain. The germline gives CDR1 SNHLY, CDR2 FYNNEI. Trimming cost V 4 bases and J 0 bases, with 10 bases left between them. This CDR3 contains 16 residues. The CDR3 protein is CASSGGDSSYNSPLHF. The CDR3 nucleotides read TGTGCCAGCAGTGGAGGAGATAGCTCCTATAATTCACCCCTCCACTTT.

This clonotype was seen a few times. CDR3 DNA sequence: TGTGCCAGCAGCTTAGGGTCTCTCTACGAGCAGTACTTC. Translated: CASSLGSLYEQYF. The chain recombines TRBV7-2 with TRBJ2-7; D uncertain. V shed 1 base and J shed 3 bases, with 7 bases lying between them. This CDR3 region has 13 residues. CDR1 is SGHTA and CDR2 is FQGNSA in the germline V gene. Full variable domain (remainder filled in from reference TRBV7-2 and TRBJ2-7): GAGVSQSPSNKVTEKGKDVELRCDPISGHTALYWYRQSLGQGLEFLIYFQGNSAPDKSGLPSDRFSAERTGGSVSTLTIQRTQQEDSAVYLCASSLGSLYEQYFGPGTRLTVT.

The rearrangement joins TRBV28 to TRBJ2-7; D not certain. Germline CDR1 is MDHEN and CDR2 is SYDVKM. Trimming removed 5 bases from V and 3 bases from J, with 26 bases in between. The CDR3 has 18 amino acids. This CDR3 is CASSGLPRSGANLYEQYF. The CDR3 DNA is TGTGCCAGCAGTGGCCTCCCCCGGTCGGGCGCTAACCTCTACGAGCAGTACTTC. Based on the CDR3 plus reference TRBV28 and TRBJ2-7, the full variable domain is DVKVTQSSRYLVKRTGEKVFLECVQDMDHENMFWYRQDPGLGLRLIYFSYDVKMKEKGDIPEGYSVSREKKERFSLILESASTNQTSMYLCASSGLPRSGANLYEQYFGPGTRLTVT.

The table lists this clonotype with a few counts. The chain couples TRBV11-2 to TRBJ2-1, with TRBD2 matching over 7 bases. After removal of 1 base from V and 7 bases from J, the junction contained 7 bases not matched to a gene. The CDR3 runs to 15 residues. Germline assignment: CDR1 SGHAT and CDR2 FQNNGV. The CDR3 protein is CASSLGAGVKNEQFF. The CDR3 region has the DNA TGTGCCAGCAGCTTAGGCGCGGGAGTAAAGAATGAGCAGTTCTTC. Filled out from reference TRBV11-2 and TRBJ2-1, the complete variable domain reads EAGVAQSPRYKIIEKRQSVAFWCNPISGHATLYWYQQILGQGPKLLIQFQNNGVVDDSQLPKDRFSAERLKGVDSTLKIQPAKLEDSAVYLCASSLGAGVKNEQFFGPGTRLTVL.

The rearrangement links TRBV20-1 to TRBJ2-2; 8 bases are shared with TRBD1. The CDR3 totals 11 residues. Germline V gene data show CDR1 as DFQATT and CDR2 as SNEGSKA (reference sequence). With 4 bases clipped from V and 13 bases from J, the junction kept 5 bases outside the gene matches. The chain's CDR3 is CSATEGQGLFF. The CDR3 DNA is TGCAGTGCTACGGAAGGACAGGGGCTGTTTTTT.

This clonotype has more than one count but fewer than ten. The CDR3 DNA follows: TGCAGTGCTAGAGATCGACGGGAGGGCCTCACAGAGCAGTTCTTC. The encoded protein is CSARDRREGLTEQFF. V usage is TRBV20-1 and J usage is TRBJ2-1, with TRBD2 identical over 8 bases. The CDR3 is made up of 15 amino acids. The germline CDR1 and CDR2 sequences are DFQATT and SNEGSKA (reference sequence). V shed 0 bases, J shed 10 bases, and the junction held 11 bases outside the gene matches.

The V call is TRBV7-2, the J call TRBJ2-3; D is ambiguous. The CDR3 runs 17 residues. V lost 2 bases and J 2 bases, leaving 17 bases between the germline ends. Germline-derived CDR1 and CDR2 are SGHTA and FQGNSA. CDR3 DNA: TGTGCCAGCAGCTTAATCGGCGGTGGGGATCTCACAGATACGCAGTATTTT. It is translated as CASSLIGGGDLTDTQYF.

This clonotype was detected ten times or more. The rearrangement links TRBV7-2 to TRBJ2-6, with 9 nucleotides matching TRBD1. The CDR3 runs to 18 residues. Germline-derived CDR1 and CDR2 are SGHTA and FQGNSA. V gave up 5 bases and J gave up 2 bases; unmatched junction bases: 10. In DNA, the CDR3 is TGTGCCAGCAGCGTTTCCGGGACAGGGAACACTGGGGCCAACGTCCTGACTTTC. Translation: CASSVSGTGNTGANVLTF. The full variable domain, completed using reference TRBV7-2 and TRBJ2-6, is GAGVSQSPSNKVTEKGKDVELRCDPISGHTALYWYRQSLGQGLEFLIYFQGNSAPDKSGLPSDRFSAERTGGSVSTLTIQRTQQEDSAVYLCASSVSGTGNTGANVLTFGAGSRLTVL.

This clonotype was observed a handful of times. The chain joins TRBV29-1 to TRBJ1-2; 7 bases fit TRBD1. Germline loops: CDR1 SQVTM, CDR2 ANQGSEA. The CDR3 is made up of 12 amino acids. V shed 8 bases and J 1 base; nucleotides not matched to a gene: 4. The CDR3 region has the DNA TGCAGCTTTGGGGACAGTAACTATGGCTACACCTTC. Amino acid sequence: CSFGDSNYGYTF.